The present T cell receptor beta chain was sequenced within a study of STAT5B mutations in CD4+ large granular lymphocyte leukemia. Sequenced by immunoSEQ multiplex PCR; TCRdb stores in-frame clones only, minus some. This repertoire shows roughly 48,000 clones, under 80% found once; its top ten account for roughly 1.4%. Study conclusions and caveats: Without putative leukemic clones, patient CD4-sorted repertoires remained more clonal than healthy CD4+ repertoires.

This clone was counted a few times. Its cognate antigen is unknown. This CDR3 contains 16 residues. Germline V lookup: CDR1 SGHNT, CDR2 YYREEE (reference sequence). V lost 4 bases and J 1 base, leaving 17 bases between the germline ends. Sequenced input: CD4+ T cells from blood buffy coats. The receptor was derived from a human donor in good health. This sequence joins TRBV5-4 and TRBJ1-1; D gene unclear. The CDR3 region is CASSPDLGLTNTEAFF. As DNA, the CDR3 is TGTGCCAGCAGCCCCGACCTCGGACTTACGAACACTGAAGCTTTCTTT.